These T cell receptor beta chains were read from a single sample in a study of shared clonotypes between healthy human individuals. The data were produced by immunoSEQ multiplex PCR, yet TCRdb's version contains in-frame clones alone and is incomplete. The sample contains about 2.4 million clones, approximately 93% of which appear only once. Material: naive CD4+ T cells from PBMCs. The receptors here all came from a man younger than 35 in good health. Some clones in this sample may be carry-over from other donors' samples. Each CDR3 is given with its conserved first and last residue. The D gene is left open where the match is weak. Some rows have no size entry. The others give once, few or many, or a class for an expanded clone.

d_gene	abundance	v_gene	j_gene	CDR3aa	CDR3nt
NA	NA	TRBV28	TRBJ1-2	CASSFVRGDGYTF	TGTGCCAGCAGTTTTGTCCGAGGCGATGGCTACACCTTC
NA	NA	TRBV30	TRBJ2-5	CAWSLGPPETQYF	TGTGCCTGGAGCTTAGGGCCCCCAGAGACCCAGTACTTC
NA	NA	TRBV2	TRBJ1-1	CASSSQGRTEAFF	TGTGCCAGCAGTTCTCAGGGTAGAACTGAAGCTTTCTTT
TRBD1	NA	TRBV5-6	TRBJ2-7	CASSLAMGTGFYEQYF	TGTGCCAGCAGCTTGGCCATGGGGACAGGCTTCTACGAGCAGTACTTC
TRBD2	NA	TRBV5-4	TRBJ2-7	CASSLRTSGRSYEQYF	TGTGCCAGCAGCCTTAGGACTAGCGGGAGAAGCTACGAGCAGTACTTC
TRBD2	once	TRBV27	TRBJ2-1	CASSPGTSGRNEQFF	TGTGCCAGCAGCCCCGGGACTAGCGGGAGAAATGAGCAGTTCTTC
NA	NA	TRBV7-3	TRBJ1-5	CASSLNGAEQPQHF	TGTGCCAGCAGCTTAAATGGGGCTGAACAGCCCCAGCATTTT
NA	NA	TRBV7-2	TRBJ1-2	CASSLFREAYGYTF	TGTGCCAGCAGCTTATTCAGGGAGGCCTATGGCTACACCTTC
NA	NA	TRBV5-1	TRBJ1-2	CASSEGRNGYTF	TGCGCCAGCAGCGAGGGGAGGAATGGCTACACCTTC
TRBD1	NA	TRBV29-1	TRBJ2-7	CSVGGTGTASFYEQYF	TGCAGCGTTGGGGGGACCGGGACAGCGTCCTTCTACGAGCAGTACTTC
TRBD2	once	TRBV9	TRBJ2-1	CASSPGLAGAHGNEQFF	TGTGCCAGCAGCCCAGGACTAGCGGGAGCCCACGGCAATGAGCAGTTCTTC
NA	NA	TRBV27	TRBJ2-7	CASSRDVGAFYEQYF	TGTGCCAGCAGTCGGGACGTGGGGGCGTTTTACGAGCAGTACTTC
TRBD1	NA	TRBV18	TRBJ2-1	CASSPGAQGYNEQFF	TGTGCCAGCTCACCGGGGGCACAGGGGTACAATGAGCAGTTCTTC
TRBD2	NA	TRBV18	TRBJ2-7	CASSPQLGGDSYEQYF	TGTGCCAGCTCACCCCAACTGGGGGGGGACTCCTACGAGCAGTACTTC
TRBD1	NA	TRBV7-6	TRBJ1-1	CASSLAPGQGWVEAFF	TGTGCCAGCAGCTTAGCCCCGGGACAGGGGTGGGTAGAAGCTTTCTTT
NA	NA	TRBV18	TRBJ1-4	CASSPAFGEKLFF	TGTGCCAGCTCACCAGCCTTTGGGGAAAAACTGTTTTTT
NA	NA	TRBV5-5	TRBJ2-6	CASSLDPFWANVLTF	TGTGCCAGCAGCTTGGATCCTTTCTGGGCCAACGTCCTGACTTTC
TRBD2	NA	TRBV9	TRBJ2-3	CASSVGGLAGRGSTQYF	TGTGCCAGCAGCGTAGGGGGACTAGCGGGCCGAGGCAGCACGCAGTATTTT
NA	NA	TRBV6-6	TRBJ2-3	CASSYSTRGRGDTQYF	TGTGCCAGCAGTTACTCGACCAGGGGACGGGGAGATACGCAGTATTTT
TRBD1	NA	TRBV28	TRBJ2-7	CASSRTGTGPYEQYF	TGTGCCAGCAGTCGGACCGGGACAGGGCCCTACGAGCAGTACTTC
TRBD2	NA	TRBV2	TRBJ2-5	CASSDGLAGIETQYF	TGTGCCAGCAGTGATGGTCTAGCGGGAATAGAGACCCAGTACTTC
TRBD1	NA	TRBV28	TRBJ2-3	CASSLSRRGRADTQYF	TGTGCCAGCAGTTTATCGCGAAGGGGGCGGGCAGATACGCAGTATTTT
TRBD1	NA	TRBV7-2	TRBJ2-7	CASSSQGAAYEQYF	TGTGCCAGCAGCTCACAGGGGGCGGCCTACGAGCAGTACTTC
NA	NA	TRBV5-1	TRBJ2-7	CASSLEGPRGEQYF	TGCGCCAGCAGCTTGGAGGGGCCCAGAGGCGAGCAGTACTTC
NA	NA	TRBV4-2	TRBJ2-7	CASSVEGEQYF	TGTGCCAGCAGCGTCGAGGGCGAGCAGTACTTC
TRBD2	NA	TRBV5-1	TRBJ2-1	CASSTRTSGSYNEQFF	TGCGCCAGCAGCACTCGGACTAGCGGGAGCTACAATGAGCAGTTCTTC
TRBD2	NA	TRBV27	TRBJ2-1	CASSGRGLARSSSYNEQFF	TGTGCCAGCAGTGGGCGGGGACTAGCGCGATCAAGCTCCTACAATGAGCAGTTCTTC
NA	NA	TRBV6-5	TRBJ2-7	CASSYSRTSYEQYF	TGTGCCAGCAGTTACTCGAGGACGTCCTACGAGCAGTACTTC
TRBD1	once	TRBV27	TRBJ1-2	CASSFRTGTGYTF	TGTGCCAGCAGTTTTAGGACAGGGACTGGCTACACCTTC
NA	NA	TRBV7-9	TRBJ2-7	CASSPNRNPYEQYF	TGTGCCAGCAGCCCCAACAGGAATCCGTACGAGCAGTACTTC
NA	NA	TRBV27	TRBJ1-4	CATRFAANEKLFF	TGTGCCACCCGGTTCGCAGCTAATGAAAAACTGTTTTTT
NA	NA	TRBV7-6	TRBJ1-2	CASSGLQGLNYGYTF	TGTGCCAGCAGCGGGTTACAGGGCCTTAACTATGGCTACACCTTC
NA	NA	TRBV5-1	TRBJ2-7	CASSRGTAQGEYEQYF	TGCGCCAGCAGCAGAGGAACCGCGCAAGGCGAGTACGAGCAGTACTTC
TRBD1	once	TRBV2	TRBJ1-3	CASSQTGVGNTIYF	TGTGCCAGCAGTCAGACAGGGGTTGGAAACACCATATATTTT
NA	once	TRBV5-1	TRBJ2-7	CASSWFGGDEQYF	TGCGCCAGCAGTTGGTTCGGCGGGGATGAGCAGTACTTC
NA	NA	TRBV2	TRBJ2-1	CASSEMYNEQFF	TGTGCCAGCAGTGAAATGTACAATGAGCAGTTCTTC
NA	NA	TRBV7-9	TRBJ2-7	CASSLGTAYYSYEQYF	TGTGCCAGCAGCTTAGGGACAGCATATTACTCCTACGAGCAGTACTTC
NA	NA	TRBV30	TRBJ1-2	CAWTPPGHYGYTF	TGTGCCTGGACTCCCCCGGGACACTATGGCTACACCTTC
NA	NA	TRBV27	TRBJ2-1	CASRPGLAISYNEQFF	TGTGCCAGCAGACCTGGGCTAGCGATCTCCTACAATGAGCAGTTCTTC
TRBD1	NA	TRBV11-3	TRBJ2-1	CASSSRTGSSYNEQFF	TGTGCCAGCAGCTCACGGACAGGGAGCTCCTACAATGAGCAGTTCTTC
NA	NA	TRBV30	TRBJ2-1	CAWGLWGGQFF	TGTGCCTGGGGATTATGGGGGGGCCAGTTCTTC
NA	NA	TRBV6-1	TRBJ2-2	CASRQGIGSTGELFF	TGTGCCAGCAGACAGGGGATCGGGAGCACCGGGGAGCTGTTTTTT
NA	NA	TRBV7-2	TRBJ2-7	CASSSTNEQYF	TGTGCCAGCAGCTCGACAAACGAGCAGTACTTC
NA	NA	TRBV5-6	TRBJ2-3	CASSSQLGTDTQYF	TGTGCCAGCAGTTCCCAGCTTGGCACAGATACGCAGTATTTT
TRBD1	NA	TRBV11-3	TRBJ1-1	CASSSGQGFEAFF	TGTGCCAGCAGCTCGGGACAGGGTTTTGAAGCTTTCTTT
NA	NA	TRBV11-2	TRBJ2-1	CASSLAWSLNEQFF	TGTGCCAGCAGCTTAGCGTGGTCCCTCAATGAGCAGTTCTTC
TRBD1	once	TRBV6-5	TRBJ1-2	CASSSRTGGDYGYTF	TGTGCCAGCAGTTCGCGGACAGGGGGCGACTATGGCTACACCTTC
TRBD1	NA	TRBV7-9	TRBJ2-3	CASSLGTGRTDTQYF	TGTGCCAGCAGCTTAGGGACAGGGAGGACAGATACGCAGTATTTT
NA	NA	TRBV30	TRBJ2-7	CAWGGASYEQYF	TGTGCCTGGGGGGGAGCCTCCTACGAGCAGTACTTC
TRBD1	NA	TRBV4-3	TRBJ2-1	CASSPADRAGEQFF	TGCGCCAGCAGCCCGGCGGACAGGGCAGGTGAGCAGTTCTTC
NA	NA	TRBV28	TRBJ2-4	CATKGYKTENIQYF	TGTGCCACCAAGGGGTATAAGACGGAAAACATTCAGTACTTC
NA	NA	TRBV25-1	TRBJ1-5	CASSPPRQDYSNQPQHF	TGTGCCAGCAGCCCCCCCAGACAGGACTATAGCAATCAGCCCCAGCATTTT
NA	NA	TRBV30	TRBJ2-5	CAWSALAQETQYF	TGTGCCTGGAGTGCCCTAGCCCAAGAGACCCAGTACTTC
NA	NA	TRBV28	TRBJ1-5	CASTGQSFLNQPQHF	TGTGCCAGCACTGGGCAGAGCTTTCTCAATCAGCCCCAGCATTTT
NA	NA	TRBV2	TRBJ2-2	CASIRVGTGELFF	TGTGCCAGCATTCGGGTGGGAACCGGGGAGCTGTTTTTT
NA	NA	TRBV4-3	TRBJ1-4	CASSQERGNEKLFF	TGCGCCAGCAGCCAAGAAAGGGGAAATGAAAAACTGTTTTTT
NA	NA	TRBV9	TRBJ2-2	CASSIQGANTGELFF	TGTGCCAGCTCAATACAGGGAGCGAACACCGGGGAGCTGTTTTTT
NA	NA	TRBV11-3	TRBJ2-1	CASSLDAGSNEQFF	TGTGCCAGCAGCTTGGACGCGGGGAGTAATGAGCAGTTCTTC
TRBD1	NA	TRBV14	TRBJ2-1	CASSHLMGGQGELRDEQFF	TGTGCCAGCAGCCACCTAATGGGGGGACAGGGGGAACTTCGGGATGAGCAGTTCTTC
TRBD2	NA	TRBV7-3	TRBJ2-5	CASSLTSAQETQYF	TGTGCCAGCAGTCTGACTAGCGCCCAAGAGACCCAGTACTTC